This T cell receptor beta chain was documented in a study of OX40 agonist ivuxolimab in advanced cancers. Study-level points and caveats: With doses of 0.1 to 3.0 mg/kg, CD4+ and CD8+ blood T cells had undergone clonal expansion by week 6.

This clone is a singleton in its sample. Its target is unknown. This CDR3 comprises 17 residues. After removal of 0 bases from V and 7 bases from J, the junction contained 12 bases not matched to a gene. Germline CDR1 is SGHRS and CDR2 is YFSETQ. TCRdb's copy holds only in-frame clones and misses some; the assay was immunoSEQ multiplex PCR. The sample consists of about 57,000 clones, under 85% of them appearing once. The rearrangement uses TRBV5-1 and TRBJ2-1; TRBD2 aligns across 8 bases. Material: CD4+ or CD8+ T cells sorted from blood, obtained in a trial of the OX40 agonist ivuxolimab. The clonotype originates from an adult with an advanced solid tumor such as melanoma, head and neck, liver or kidney cancer. The CDR3 sequence is CASSLAGSGRGGNEQFF. The CDR3 region has the DNA TGCGCCAGCAGCTTGGCCGGAAGCGGGAGAGGAGGAAATGAGCAGTTCTTC.